Below, 15 T cell receptor beta chains from the same sample are listed, as sequenced in a study of CD8+CD57+ T cells in acquired aplastic anemia. Profiling that covered TCR beta VDJ and CDR3 relied on genomic DNA as its template. TCRdb re-called the reads with MiXCR, one entry per CDR3 protein. This table has around 150,000 distinct CDR3 sequences, more than 35% appearing once. Sample: sorted CD4+, CD8+, or CD8+CD57+ T cells (not recorded which) from PBMCs. Receptors were obtained from a human donor in good health, serving as a control.

The chain uses TRBV2 and TRBJ1-4; D remains ambiguous. Germline values: CDR1 SNHLY, CDR2 FYNNEI. This CDR3 has 14 residues. The V gene lost 3 bases and the J gene lost 8 bases, with 13 bases spanning the gap. The CDR3 bases are TGTGCCAGCAGTGATAATGGGCGAGGGGAAAAACTGTTTTTT. It specifies CASSDNGRGEKLFF.

V and J are TRBV15 and TRBJ2-7; D might be TRBD2 (5 bases). Trimming removed 4 bases from V and 7 bases from J, with 14 bases in between. The CDR3 spans 13 residues. Germline V lookup: CDR1 LNHNV, CDR2 YYDKDF (reference sequence). The CDR3, as DNA: TGTGCCACCAGCAAACTAGGCGCGAGGGAGCAGTACTTC. It yields the protein CATSKLGAREQYF.

Concerning this clonotype: A much larger clonotype is one base distant, so this may be a read error. It is likely a read error, because the conserved phenylalanine at the end of the CDR3 is missing. The genes are TRBV30 and TRBJ1-1; D unresolved. Trimming took off 0 bases at V and 7 bases at J, with 12 bases between the two ends. This CDR3 comprises 13 residues. Germline CDR1 and CDR2: GTSNPN and SVGIG (reference sequence). DNA for the CDR3: TGTGCCTGGAGTGTTCGGCAGACGAGTGAAGCTTTCTAT. As protein: CAWSVRQTSEAFY.

The chain combines TRBV9 with TRBJ2-7; tentative D call: TRBD1 (6 bases). The V gene's germline CDR1 is SGDLS and CDR2 YYNGEE. Trimming took 1 base from V and 4 from J, leaving 12 bases between them. CDR3 length: 14 residues. CDR3 nucleotide sequence: TGTGCCAGCAGCGTAAGTCCAGGGGAATACGAGCAGTACTTC. Amino acids: CASSVSPGEYEQYF.

This chain links TRBV25-1 with TRBJ1-2; 7 bases map to TRBD1. The J segment lost 12 bases and the V segment lost 1 base, leaving 11 bases of the junction unmatched. The germline CDR1 and CDR2 sequences are MGHDK and SYGVNS. The CDR3 spans 14 residues. CDR3 region: CASSESWTGGTHTF. In nucleotides, the CDR3 is TGTGCCAGCAGTGAATCCTGGACAGGAGGGACTCACACCTTC.

This clonotype was seen at least ten times. The chain carries TRBV7-2 and TRBJ2-4, with D hard to call. Between the trimmed V and J ends, which lost 5 bases and 9 bases, there was a span of 8 bases. Germline V gene sequence: CDR1 SGHTA, CDR2 FQGNSA. This CDR3 has 11 residues. The CDR3 DNA reads as TGTGCCAGCAGCAGGGATGTCATTCAGTACTTC. Encoded protein: CASSRDVIQYF. The full variable domain, with the rest looked up from reference TRBV7-2 and TRBJ2-4, is GAGVSQSPSNKVTEKGKDVELRCDPISGHTALYWYRQSLGQGLEFLIYFQGNSAPDKSGLPSDRFSAERTGGSVSTLTIQRTQQEDSAVYLCASSRDVIQYFGAGTRLSVL.

Ten or more counts support this clonotype. This chain uses TRBV6-1 with TRBJ1-2; D gene unclear. Germline V gene sequence: CDR1 MNHNS, CDR2 SASEGT. V was shortened by 2 bases and J by 8 bases, with 6 bases between the two germline ends. The CDR3 runs to 11 residues. The CDR3 DNA is TGTGCCAGCAGTGAACGGCCCGGCTACACCTTC. This encodes CASSERPGYTF.

This chain joins TRBV4-1 and TRBJ2-2; maybe TRBD2 (5 bases). The CDR3 extends over 15 amino acids. Per germline, CDR1 MGHRA and CDR2 YSYEKL. Trimming pared 0 bases from V and 1 base from J, leaving 6 bases between. The CDR3 sequence: CASSQEGRNTGELFF. In DNA, the CDR3 is TGCGCCAGCAGCCAAGAGGGGAGGAACACCGGGGAGCTGTTTTTT.

The V call is TRBV24-1, the J call TRBJ2-1; 9 bases are shared with TRBD2. The trim removed 4 bases at V and 5 bases at J, leaving 8 bases unmatched. This CDR3 is 16 amino acids long. The germline V gene has CDR1 KGHDR and CDR2 SFDVKD. CDR3 protein: CATSDPGTSWNNEQFF. CDR3 DNA sequence: TGTGCCACCAGTGACCCCGGGACTAGCTGGAACAATGAGCAGTTCTTC.

The V call is TRBV11-2, the J call TRBJ1-1; possible D gene TRBD1, 5 bases. V lost 4 bases to trimming and J lost 6 bases, with 21 bases between them. The CDR3 loop spans 16 amino acids. The germline CDR1 and CDR2 sequences are SGHAT and FQNNGV. As DNA, the CDR3 is TGTGCCAGCAGCTGGGGTGTGGGGGACGGGGGAGCTGAAGCTTTCTTT. Its protein product is CASSWGVGDGGAEAFF.

Ten or more counts support this clonotype. The genes are TRBV11-2 and TRBJ1-3; no clear D. The V end lost 0 bases, the J end lost 0 bases, and 3 bases lay between the germline ends. The germline gives CDR1 SGHAT, CDR2 FQNNGV. The CDR3 has 14 residues. CDR3 coding DNA: TGTGCCAGCAGCTTAGACTACTCTGGAAACACCATATATTTT. Its translation: CASSLDYSGNTIYF.

The genes are TRBV10-3 and TRBJ1-1, with D possibly being TRBD1 (5 bases). The CDR3 spans 12 residues. V was cut by 4 bases and J by 3 bases, with 6 bases left in between. CDR1 is ENHRY and CDR2 is SYGVKD in the germline V gene. CDR3 nucleotides: TGTGCCATCAGTGGACAGTACACTGAAGCTTTCTTT. This translates into CAISGQYTEAFF.

In its sample, this clonotype was seen many times. This chain uses TRBV24-1 with TRBJ1-5, with 11 bases identical to TRBD1. In germline, CDR1 is KGHDR, CDR2 SFDVKD. The V gene end was trimmed by 4 bases and the J gene end by 6 bases; junction bases not matched to a gene: 4. This CDR3 spans 15 amino acids. In DNA, the CDR3 is TGTGCCACCAGTGAGGGGGGACAGGGGGGTCAGCCCCAGCATTTT. Translated: CATSEGGQGGQPQHF.

This clonotype has at least ten counts. V gene TRBV29-1 combines with J gene TRBJ1-3; 8 nucleotides line up with TRBD1. Germline loops: CDR1 SQVTM, CDR2 ANQGSEA. Trimming cost V 5 bases and J 5 bases; bases outside gene matches: 11. CDR3 size: 15 residues. CDR3 coding DNA: TGCAGCGTTAGGGCGACAGGGGATCCTCGAAACACCATATATTTT. Protein: CSVRATGDPRNTIYF.

In its sample, this clonotype was seen a few times. An end of the junction does not agree with germline; a read error may underlie this. The J gene is TRBJ1-4, the V gene TRBV7-9, with 7 bases identical to TRBD1. This CDR3 contains 14 residues. Germline assignment: CDR1 SEHNR and CDR2 FQNEAQ (reference sequence). The CDR3 coding sequence is TGTGCCAACAGCCTCGGGACAGCTAATGAAAAACTGTTTTTT. Its protein is CANSLGTANEKLFF.